This T cell receptor (beta chain) came from a study of early T cells in non-severe SARS-CoV-2 infection. In TCRdb, the 5' RACE reads were re-called with MiXCR into one record per CDR3 protein. The sample includes roughly 43,000 distinct CDR3 sequences, more than 4.5% of them seen just once. The CDR3 length is 19 residues. Germline CDR1 SGHDN, CDR2 FVKESK. V was trimmed by 4 bases and J by 4 bases, leaving 25 bases between them. This clonotype occurred many times. The receptor was isolated from an adult who was a healthcare worker with PCR-confirmed SARS-CoV-2 infection or an uninfected control (not recorded which). The input for sequencing was whole blood, taken at baseline. V gene TRBV14 combines with J gene TRBJ2-2; D is possibly TRBD2 (6 bases). This CDR3 reads CASSPNPGQVMGGTGELFF. The CDR3 nucleotides are TGTGCCAGCAGCCCAAACCCGGGCCAAGTTATGGGGGGCACCGGGGAGCTGTTTTTT. Supplemented by reference TRBV14 and TRBJ2-2, the full variable domain reads EAGVTQFPSHSVIEKGQTVTLRCDPISGHDNLYWYRRVMGKEIKFLLHFVKESKQDESGMPNNRFLAERTGGTYSTLKVQPAELEDSGVYFCASSPNPGQVMGGTGELFFGEGSRLTVL.